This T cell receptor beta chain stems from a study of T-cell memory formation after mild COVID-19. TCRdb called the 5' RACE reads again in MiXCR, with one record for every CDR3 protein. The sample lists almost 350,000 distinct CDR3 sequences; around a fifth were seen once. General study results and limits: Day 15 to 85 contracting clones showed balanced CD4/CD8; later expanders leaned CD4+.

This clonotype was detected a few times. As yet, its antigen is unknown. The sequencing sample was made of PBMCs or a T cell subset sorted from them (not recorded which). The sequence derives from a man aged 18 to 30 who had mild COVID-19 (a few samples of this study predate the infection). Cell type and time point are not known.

The CDR3 nucleotides are TGTGCCAGCATTTGGGGCAGGAGGTCAAACTATGGCTACACCTTC. Its translation: CASIWGRRSNYGYTF. The chain couples TRBV12-3 or TRBV12-4 to TRBJ1-2; D might be TRBD1 (5 bases). V gave up 7 bases and J gave up 2 bases, with 17 bases separating them. There are 15 residues in the CDR3.